This T cell receptor beta chain was documented in a study of T cell changes during pregnancy in multiple sclerosis (dated by TCRdb to about 2019). Describing the broader study: The study looked at changes in the T cell repertoire across pregnancy in women with multiple sclerosis.

The library came from the immunoSEQ multiplex PCR assay. TCRdb holds this immuneACCESS table with in-frame rearrangements only. Some clones are missing; in checked studies, unresolved V genes explain under half, and the rest has no known cause. Counted in this sample were approximately 50,000 clones; roughly 88% of them appeared once. The ten largest clones add up to roughly 6.5% of the sample. V is pruned by 5 bases and J by 8 bases, leaving 8 bases of the junction without a gene match. The germline V gene sets CDR1 to MDHEN and CDR2 to SYDVKM. The CDR3, from cysteine to phenylalanine, totals 13 residues. Only the CDR3 DNA stays, 39 bases, in frame from base 1. Comments on this clone: No cognate antigen has been identified for it. There are no base qualities to consult, and no much larger clone falls within one base.

The sample was peripheral blood, taken in the third trimester of pregnancy. The receptor chain draws on TRBV28 and TRBJ1-2; 7 of the junction bases match TRBD1. This receptor was identified in a female donor in good health, enrolled as a control in a pregnancy study. CDR3 region: CASSPGTARGYTF. At the DNA level, the sequence is TGTGCCAGCAGTCCCGGGACAGCTAGGGGCTACACCTTC.